What follows describes a single T cell receptor beta chain. These data belong to a study of neurological immune-mediated disorders. TCRdb itself ran the 5' RACE reads through MiXCR, one entry per CDR3 protein. The profile shows some 24,000 distinct CDR3 sequences, 6.5% to 8.5% of them singletons. The CDR3 is made up of 13 amino acids. Trimming shortened V by 9 bases and J by 0 bases, and 12 bases separated the two germline ends. The germline CDR1 and CDR2 sequences are SNHLY and FYNNEI. The receptor was isolated from a woman aged 40-49 years in good health. V gene TRBV2 combines with J gene TRBJ2-7; TRBD2 is a possible D gene (6 bases). Sequencing used PBMCs. CDR3 nucleotide sequence: TGTGCCAGTACCATAGCGGACTCCTACGAGCAGTACTTC. Protein: CASTIADSYEQYF.